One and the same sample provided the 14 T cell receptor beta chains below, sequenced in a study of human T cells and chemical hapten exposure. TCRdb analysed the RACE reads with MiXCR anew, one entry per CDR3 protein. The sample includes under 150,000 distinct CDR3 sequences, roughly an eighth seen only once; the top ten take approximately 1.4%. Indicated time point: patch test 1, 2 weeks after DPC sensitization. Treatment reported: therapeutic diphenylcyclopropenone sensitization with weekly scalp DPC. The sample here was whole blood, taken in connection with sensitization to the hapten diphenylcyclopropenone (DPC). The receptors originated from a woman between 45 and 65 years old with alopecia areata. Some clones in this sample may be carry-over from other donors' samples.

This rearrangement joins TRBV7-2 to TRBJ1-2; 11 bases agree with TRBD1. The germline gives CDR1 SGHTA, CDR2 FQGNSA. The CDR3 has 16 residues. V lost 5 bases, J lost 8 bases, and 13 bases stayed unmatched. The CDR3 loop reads CASSPSPDRGQRGYTF. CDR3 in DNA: TGTGCCAGCAGCCCATCCCCGGACAGGGGGCAGCGAGGCTACACCTTC. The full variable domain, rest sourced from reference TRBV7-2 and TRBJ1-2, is GAGVSQSPSNKVTEKGKDVELRCDPISGHTALYWYRQSLGQGLEFLIYFQGNSAPDKSGLPSDRFSAERTGGSVSTLTIQRTQQEDSAVYLCASSPSPDRGQRGYTFGSGTRLTVV.

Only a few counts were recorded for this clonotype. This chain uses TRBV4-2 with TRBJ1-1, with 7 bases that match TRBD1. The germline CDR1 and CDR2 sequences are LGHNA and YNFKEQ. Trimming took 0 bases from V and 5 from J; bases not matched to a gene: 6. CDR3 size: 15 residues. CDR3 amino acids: CASSQDPGGWTEAFF. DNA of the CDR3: TGTGCCAGCAGCCAAGACCCAGGGGGTTGGACTGAAGCTTTCTTT.

CDR3 bases: TGCGCCAGCAGCCCCGGTCGTCCCTCTGAGGGACTGTTTTTT. Its translation is CASSPGRPSEGLFF. The V call is TRBV5-1, the J call TRBJ1-4; no clear D gene. V was shortened by 4 bases and J by 13 bases, with 20 bases between the two germline ends. The CDR3 consists of 14 residues. Per germline, CDR1 SGHRS and CDR2 YFSETQ. Full variable domain (remainder filled in from reference TRBV5-1 and TRBJ1-4): KAGVTQTPRYLIKTRGQQVTLSCSPISGHRSVSWYQQTPGQGLQFLFEYFSETQRNKGNFPGRFSGRQFSNSRSEMNVSTLELGDSALYLCASSPGRPSEGLFFGSGTQLSVL.

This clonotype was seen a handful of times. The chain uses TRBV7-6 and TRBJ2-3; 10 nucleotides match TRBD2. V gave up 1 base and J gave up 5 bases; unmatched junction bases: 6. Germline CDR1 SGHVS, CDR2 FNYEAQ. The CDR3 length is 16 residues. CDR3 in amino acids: CASSLGLAGAGDTQYF. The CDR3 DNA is TGTGCCAGCAGCTTAGGCCTAGCGGGGGCAGGAGATACGCAGTATTTT.

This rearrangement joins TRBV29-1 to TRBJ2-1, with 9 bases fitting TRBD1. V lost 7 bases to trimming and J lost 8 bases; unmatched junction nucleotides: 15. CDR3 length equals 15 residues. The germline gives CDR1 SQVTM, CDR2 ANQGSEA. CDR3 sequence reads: CSASSSGQGIDEQFF. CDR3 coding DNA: TGCAGCGCCTCATCGTCGGGACAGGGTATTGATGAGCAGTTCTTC.

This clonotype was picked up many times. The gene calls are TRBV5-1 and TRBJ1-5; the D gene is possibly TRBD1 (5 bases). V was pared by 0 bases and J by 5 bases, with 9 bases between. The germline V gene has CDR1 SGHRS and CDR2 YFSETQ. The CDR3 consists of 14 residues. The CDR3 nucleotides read TGCGCCAGCAGCTTGGGCGGGGCGGATCAGCCCCAGCATTTT. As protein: CASSLGGADQPQHF.

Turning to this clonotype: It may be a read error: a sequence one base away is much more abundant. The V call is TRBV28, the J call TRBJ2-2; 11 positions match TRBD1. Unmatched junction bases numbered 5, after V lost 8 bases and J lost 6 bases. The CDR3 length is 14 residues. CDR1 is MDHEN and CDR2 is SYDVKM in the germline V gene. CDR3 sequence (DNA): TGTGCCAGCGGAGGGACAGGGGGATCCGGGGAGCTGTTTTTT. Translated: CASGGTGGSGELFF.

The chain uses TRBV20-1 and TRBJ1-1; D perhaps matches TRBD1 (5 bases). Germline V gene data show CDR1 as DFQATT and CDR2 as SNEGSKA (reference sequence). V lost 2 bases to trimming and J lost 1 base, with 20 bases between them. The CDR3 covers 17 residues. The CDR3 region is CSARYGATQDRNTEAFF. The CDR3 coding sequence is TGCAGTGCTAGATACGGGGCTACCCAGGACCGGAACACTGAAGCTTTCTTT.

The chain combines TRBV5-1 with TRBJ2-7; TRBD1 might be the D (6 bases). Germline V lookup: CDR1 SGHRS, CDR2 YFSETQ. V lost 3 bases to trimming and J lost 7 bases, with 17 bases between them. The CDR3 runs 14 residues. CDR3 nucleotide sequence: TGCGCCAGCAGCTCCCTTAAGGGGGATCGGGAGCAGTACTTC. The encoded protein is CASSSLKGDREQYF.

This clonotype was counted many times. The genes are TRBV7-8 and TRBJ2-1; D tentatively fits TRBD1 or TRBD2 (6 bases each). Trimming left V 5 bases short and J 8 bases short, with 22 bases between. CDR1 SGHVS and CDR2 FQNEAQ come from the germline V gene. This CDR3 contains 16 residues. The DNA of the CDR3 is TGTGCCAGCAGCCCAAGTTCGGGGGCCGCTGCTGATGAGCAGTTCTTC. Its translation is CASSPSSGAAADEQFF.

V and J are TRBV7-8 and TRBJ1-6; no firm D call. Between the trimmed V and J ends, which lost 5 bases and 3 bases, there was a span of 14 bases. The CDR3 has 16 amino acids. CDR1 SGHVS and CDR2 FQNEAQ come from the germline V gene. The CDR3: CASSLRAALYNSPLHF. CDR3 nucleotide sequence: TGTGCCAGCAGCCTCCGGGCCGCGCTCTATAATTCACCCCTCCACTTT.

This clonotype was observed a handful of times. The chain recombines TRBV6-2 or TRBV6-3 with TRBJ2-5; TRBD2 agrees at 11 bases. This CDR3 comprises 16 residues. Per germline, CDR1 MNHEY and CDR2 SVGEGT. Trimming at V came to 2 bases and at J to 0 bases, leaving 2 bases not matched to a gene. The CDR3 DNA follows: TGTGCCAGCAGTTACGGGACTAGCGGCCACCAAGAGACCCAGTACTTC. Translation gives CASSYGTSGHQETQYF.

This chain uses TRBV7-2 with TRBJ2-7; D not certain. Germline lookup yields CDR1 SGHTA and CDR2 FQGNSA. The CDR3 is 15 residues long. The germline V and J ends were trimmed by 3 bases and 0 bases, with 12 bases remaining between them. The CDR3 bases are TGTGCCAGCAGCTTCGGCGGTTTAAGCTCCTACGAGCAGTACTTC. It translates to CASSFGGLSSYEQYF.

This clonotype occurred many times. CDR3 loop: CASSLERAPGANVLTF. The CDR3, as DNA: TGTGCCAGCAGCCTAGAGCGGGCACCTGGGGCCAACGTCCTGACTTTC. The chain joins TRBV4-2 to TRBJ2-6, with D perhaps TRBD2 (6 bases). With 4 bases removed from V and 2 bases from J, the gap between germline ends came to 12 bases. Germline-derived CDR1 and CDR2 are LGHNA and YNFKEQ. CDR3 length: 16 amino acids.